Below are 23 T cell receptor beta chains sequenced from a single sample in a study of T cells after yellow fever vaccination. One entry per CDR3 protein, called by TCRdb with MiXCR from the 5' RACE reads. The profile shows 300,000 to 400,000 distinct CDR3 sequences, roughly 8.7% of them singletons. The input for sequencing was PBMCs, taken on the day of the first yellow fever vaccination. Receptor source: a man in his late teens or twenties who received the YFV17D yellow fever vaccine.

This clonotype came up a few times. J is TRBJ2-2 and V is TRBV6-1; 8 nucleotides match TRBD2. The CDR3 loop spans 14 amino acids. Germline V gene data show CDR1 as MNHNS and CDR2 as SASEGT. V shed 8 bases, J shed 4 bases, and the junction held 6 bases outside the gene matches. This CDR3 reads CASSRGGPTGELFF. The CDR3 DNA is TGTGCCAGCTCTCGCGGGGGGCCCACCGGGGAGCTGTTTTTT.

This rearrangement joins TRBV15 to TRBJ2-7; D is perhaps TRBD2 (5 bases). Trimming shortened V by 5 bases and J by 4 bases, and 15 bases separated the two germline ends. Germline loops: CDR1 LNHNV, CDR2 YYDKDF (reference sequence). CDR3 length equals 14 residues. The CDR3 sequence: CATSRDLSRYEQYF. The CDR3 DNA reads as TGTGCCACCAGCCGGGATCTCAGCAGGTACGAGCAGTACTTC.

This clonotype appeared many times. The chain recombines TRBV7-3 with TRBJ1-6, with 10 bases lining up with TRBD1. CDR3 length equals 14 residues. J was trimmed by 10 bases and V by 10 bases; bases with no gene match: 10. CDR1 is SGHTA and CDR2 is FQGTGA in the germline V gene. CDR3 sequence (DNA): TGTGCCACCTCTGCCCGGGACAGGGGCTCACCCCTCCACTTT. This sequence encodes CATSARDRGSPLHF.

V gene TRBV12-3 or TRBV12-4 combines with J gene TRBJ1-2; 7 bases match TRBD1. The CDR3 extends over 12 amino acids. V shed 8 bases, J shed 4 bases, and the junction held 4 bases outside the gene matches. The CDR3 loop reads CASGGTVYGYTF. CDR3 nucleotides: TGTGCCAGCGGGGGGACAGTCTATGGCTACACCTTC.

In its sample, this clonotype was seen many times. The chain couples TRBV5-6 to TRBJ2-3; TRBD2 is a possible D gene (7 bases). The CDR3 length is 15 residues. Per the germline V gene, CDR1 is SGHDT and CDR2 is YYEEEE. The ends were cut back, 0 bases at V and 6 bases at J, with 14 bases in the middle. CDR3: CASSLAGGHWDTQYF. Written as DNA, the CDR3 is TGTGCCAGCAGCTTGGCGGGGGGACATTGGGATACGCAGTATTTT. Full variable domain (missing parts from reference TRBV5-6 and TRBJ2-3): DAGVTQSPTHLIKTRGQQVTLRCSPKSGHDTVSWYQQALGQGPQFIFQYYEEEERQRGNFPDRFSGHQFPNYSSELNVNALLLGDSALYLCASSLAGGHWDTQYFGPGTRLTVL.

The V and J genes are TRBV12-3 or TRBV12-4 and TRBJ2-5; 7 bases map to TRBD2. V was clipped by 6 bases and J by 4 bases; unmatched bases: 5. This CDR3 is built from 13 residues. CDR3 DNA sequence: TGTGCCAGCAGCAGAGCGGGGCCAGAGACCCAGTACTTC. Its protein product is CASSRAGPETQYF.

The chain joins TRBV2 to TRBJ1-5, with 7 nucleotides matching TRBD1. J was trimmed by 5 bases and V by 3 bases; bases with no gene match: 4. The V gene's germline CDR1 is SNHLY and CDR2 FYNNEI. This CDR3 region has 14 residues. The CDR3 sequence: CASSDKGADQPQHF. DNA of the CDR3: TGTGCCAGCAGTGATAAGGGGGCCGATCAGCCCCAGCATTTT.

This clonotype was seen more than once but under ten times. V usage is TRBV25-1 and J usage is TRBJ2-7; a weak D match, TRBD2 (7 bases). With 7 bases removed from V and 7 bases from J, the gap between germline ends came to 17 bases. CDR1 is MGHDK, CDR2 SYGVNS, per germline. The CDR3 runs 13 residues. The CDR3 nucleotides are TGTGCCAGCATTGGGGGGGGGGCGCGTGAGCAGTACGTC. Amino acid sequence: CASIGGGAREQYV.

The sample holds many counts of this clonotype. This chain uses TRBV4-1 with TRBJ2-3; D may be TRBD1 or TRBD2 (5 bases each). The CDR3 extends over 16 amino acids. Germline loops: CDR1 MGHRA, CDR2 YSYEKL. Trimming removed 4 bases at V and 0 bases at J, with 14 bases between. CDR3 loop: CASSRRGDFSTDTQYF. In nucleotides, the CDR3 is TGCGCCAGCAGCCGCCGAGGGGATTTTAGCACAGATACGCAGTATTTT.

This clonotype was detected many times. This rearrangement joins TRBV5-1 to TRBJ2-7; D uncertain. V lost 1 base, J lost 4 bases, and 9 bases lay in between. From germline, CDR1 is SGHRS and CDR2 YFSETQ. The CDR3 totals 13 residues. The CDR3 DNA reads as TGCGCCAGCAGCTTGCCTGAGGCTTACGAGCAGTACTTC. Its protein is CASSLPEAYEQYF.

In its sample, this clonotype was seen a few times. The CDR3 reads CASSQEYGSEAFF. CDR3 coding DNA: TGCGCCAGCAGCCAAGAGTACGGCAGTGAAGCTTTCTTT. The V call is TRBV4-3, the J call TRBJ1-1; D is uncertain. The germline V gene has CDR1 LGHNA and CDR2 YSLEER. This CDR3 is built from 13 residues. With 0 bases removed from V and 7 bases from J, the gap between germline ends came to 9 bases.

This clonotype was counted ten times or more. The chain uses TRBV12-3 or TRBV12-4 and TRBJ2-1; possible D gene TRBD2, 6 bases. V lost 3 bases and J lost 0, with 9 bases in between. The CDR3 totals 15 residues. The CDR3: CASSFGGSSYNEQFF. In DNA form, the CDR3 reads TGTGCCAGCAGTTTTGGGGGGAGCTCCTACAATGAGCAGTTCTTC.

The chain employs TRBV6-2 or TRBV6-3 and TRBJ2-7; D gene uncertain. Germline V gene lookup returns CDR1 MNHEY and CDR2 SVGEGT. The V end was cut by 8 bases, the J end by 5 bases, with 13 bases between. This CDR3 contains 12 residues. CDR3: CASSVLTDEQYF. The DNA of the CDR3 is TGTGCCAGCTCGGTATTAACTGACGAGCAGTACTTC.

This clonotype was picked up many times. The DNA of the CDR3 is TGTGCCTGGAGTTCAAGTAGTATAAATGAGCAGTTCTTC. This gives the protein CAWSSSSINEQFF. This chain uses TRBV30 with TRBJ2-1; D not certain. Germline CDR1 is GTSNPN and CDR2 is SVGIG (reference sequence). The CDR3 consists of 13 residues. Trimming took 2 bases from V and 7 from J, leaving 12 bases between them.

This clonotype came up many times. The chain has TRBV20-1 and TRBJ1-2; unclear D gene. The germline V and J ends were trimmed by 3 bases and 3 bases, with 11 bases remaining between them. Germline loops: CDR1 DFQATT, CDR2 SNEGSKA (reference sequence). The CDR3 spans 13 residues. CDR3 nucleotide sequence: TGCAGTGCTAGGAGGGATTTAGACTATGGCTACACCTTC. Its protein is CSARRDLDYGYTF.

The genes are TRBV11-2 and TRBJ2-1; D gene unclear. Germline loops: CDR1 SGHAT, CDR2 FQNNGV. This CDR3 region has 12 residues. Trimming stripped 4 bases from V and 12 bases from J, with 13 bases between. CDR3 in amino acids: CASSSTGPSQFF. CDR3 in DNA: TGTGCCAGCAGCTCAACGGGTCCATCGCAGTTCTTC.

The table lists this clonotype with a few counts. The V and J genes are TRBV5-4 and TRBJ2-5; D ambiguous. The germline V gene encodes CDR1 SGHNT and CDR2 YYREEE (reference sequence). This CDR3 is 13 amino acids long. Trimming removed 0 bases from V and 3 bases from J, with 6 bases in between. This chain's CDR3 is CASSLAVEETQYF. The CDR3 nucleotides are TGTGCCAGCAGCTTGGCGGTAGAAGAGACCCAGTACTTC.

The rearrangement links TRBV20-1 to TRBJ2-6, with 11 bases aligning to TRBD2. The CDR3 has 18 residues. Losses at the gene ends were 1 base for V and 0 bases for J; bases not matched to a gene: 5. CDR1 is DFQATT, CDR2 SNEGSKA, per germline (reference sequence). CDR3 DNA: TGCAGTGCTAGAGCCCTAGCGGGGGGTTTCTCTGGGGCCAACGTCCTGACTTTC. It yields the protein CSARALAGGFSGANVLTF.

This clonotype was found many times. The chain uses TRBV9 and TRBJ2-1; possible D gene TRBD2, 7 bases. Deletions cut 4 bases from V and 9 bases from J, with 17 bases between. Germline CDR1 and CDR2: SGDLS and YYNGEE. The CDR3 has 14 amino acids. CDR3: CASSRGEGRVEQFF. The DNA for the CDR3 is TGTGCCAGCAGCAGGGGGGAGGGGAGGGTTGAGCAGTTCTTC.

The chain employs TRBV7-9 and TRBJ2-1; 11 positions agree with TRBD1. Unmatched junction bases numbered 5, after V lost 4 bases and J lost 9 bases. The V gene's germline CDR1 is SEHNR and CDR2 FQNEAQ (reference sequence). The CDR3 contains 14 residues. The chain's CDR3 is CASSSGQGVGEQFF. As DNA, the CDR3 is TGTGCCAGCAGCTCGGGACAGGGGGTCGGTGAGCAGTTCTTC. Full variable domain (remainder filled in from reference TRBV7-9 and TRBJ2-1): DTGVSQNPRHKITKRGQNVTFRCDPISEHNRLYWYRQTLGQGPEFLTYFQNEAQLEKSRLLSDRFSAERPKGSFSTLEIQRTEQGDSAMYLCASSSGQGVGEQFFGPGTRLTVL.

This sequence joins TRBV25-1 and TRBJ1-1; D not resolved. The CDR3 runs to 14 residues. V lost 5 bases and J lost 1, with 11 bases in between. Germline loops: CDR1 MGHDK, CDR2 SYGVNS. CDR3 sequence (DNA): TGTGCCAGCAGTTCCCTTGTGGGGAACACTGAAGCTTTCTTT. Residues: CASSSLVGNTEAFF.

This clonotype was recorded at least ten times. The CDR3 nucleotides are TGTGCCACCAGCGGGGACTCGTCCTACAATGAGCAGTTCTTC. This translates into CATSGDSSYNEQFF. V and J are TRBV15 and TRBJ2-1, with TRBD2 as a possible D gene (6 bases). Trimming cost V 5 bases and J 1 base, with 9 bases left between them. CDR3 size: 14 residues. The germline CDR1 and CDR2 sequences are LNHNV and YYDKDF (reference sequence).

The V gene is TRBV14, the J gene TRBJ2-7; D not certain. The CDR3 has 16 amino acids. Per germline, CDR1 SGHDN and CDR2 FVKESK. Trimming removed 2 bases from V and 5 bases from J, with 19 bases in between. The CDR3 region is CASSQNHGVYMDEQYF. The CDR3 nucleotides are TGTGCCAGCAGCCAAAACCACGGCGTCTATATGGACGAGCAGTACTTC.